The 5 T cell receptor beta chains below all came from one sample that was sequenced in a study of T cell responses to AZD1222 COVID-19 vaccine. The protocol was immunoSEQ multiplex PCR, while the TCRdb copy is restricted to in-frame clones and leaves out a portion. The repertoire holds more than 85,000 clones, with about 88% as singletons. The sequenced sample was peripheral blood, obtained on day 0 of AZD1222 vaccination. These receptors were taken from an adult in good health.

The chain joins TRBV2 to TRBJ2-3, with TRBD1 matching over 7 bases. Germline V gene sequence: CDR1 SNHLY, CDR2 FYNNEI. The junction had 11 bases not matched to a gene; V was cut back by 7 bases and J by 4 bases. The CDR3 sequence is 15 residues long. CDR3 loop: CASTLRGTVPDTQYF. The CDR3 DNA reads TGTGCCAGCACCCTAAGAGGGACAGTGCCAGATACGCAGTATTTT.

The rearrangement uses TRBV5-1 and TRBJ2-7; D is uncertain. Germline loops: CDR1 SGHRS, CDR2 YFSETQ. The CDR3 covers 12 residues. The V and J ends lost 5 bases and 4 bases respectively, with 10 bases between them. The CDR3 protein is CASSSDGYEQYF. Here the CDR3 DNA reads TGCGCCAGCAGTTCGGACGGGTACGAGCAGTACTTC.

The chain employs TRBV11-2 and TRBJ2-5, with TRBD2 as a possible D gene (5 bases). Trimming stripped 3 bases from V and 1 base from J, with 15 bases between. The CDR3 contains 16 residues. Germline V gene data show CDR1 as SGHAT and CDR2 as FQNNGV. CDR3 residues: CASSFGTGTFQETQYF. CDR3 DNA sequence: TGTGCCAGCAGCTTTGGAACGGGAACCTTCCAAGAGACCCAGTACTTC.

This clone appeared a single time. This rearrangement joins TRBV15 to TRBJ1-5, with a weak D call TRBD1 (5 bases). This CDR3 region has 15 residues. Germline V CDR1 and CDR2: LNHNV, YYDKDF (reference sequence). The V end lost 4 bases, the J end lost 8 bases, and 18 bases lay between the germline ends. CDR3 amino acids: CATSTRMGVTEPQHF. The CDR3 nucleotides are TGTGCCACCAGCACCCGGATGGGGGTGACGGAGCCCCAGCATTTT.

The rearrangement links TRBV7-7 to TRBJ2-2, with D perhaps being TRBD1 or TRBD2 (5 bases each). The CDR3 runs to 14 residues. The germline V and J ends were trimmed by 2 bases and 6 bases, with 10 bases remaining between them. The V gene's germline CDR1 is SSHAT and CDR2 FNYEAQ (reference sequence). For the CDR3, the DNA is TGTGCCAGCAGCTTAAGCGAGGGGCCCGGGGAGCTGTTTTTT. It translates to CASSLSEGPGELFF.